This TCR beta chain was recovered during a study of blood T cell repertoires in COVID-19 (TCRdb year 2020). Describing the broader study: Collaborator samples came from the United States, Italy and Spain and covered acute and convalescent phases of COVID-19. The prospective study material was composed of cDNA or gDNA derived from T cells, B-cell-depleted T cells, or PBMCs. Deeply sampled blood TCRbeta repertoires from subjects exposed to, actively infected with, or recovered from COVID-19 were included in the dataset. The repertoires were released in a freely available public database intended as a resource for research on the immune response to SARS-CoV-2. Samples came from the ongoing ImmuneRACE study (first 160 participants) plus 1,254 subjects from 6 global collaborators. The sample metadata nearly always contained a de-identified subject ID, COVID-19 status, age in years and sex. Where available, HLA class I and class II types were obtained from metadata supplied by the sample provider rather than from assay-based typing. What the work shows at the level of the full study, not this receptor alone: The quantity of clinical and demographic metadata differed by source and by participant and was supplied without curation.

Whole blood was collected in K2EDTA tubes by collaborating institutions according to the institutions' own protocols. Collaborator samples were shipped for TCRbeta analysis as frozen whole blood, isolated PBMCs, or DNA extracted from either sample type. For this clone: It has no known antigen specificity. Base qualities are not at hand, and no much larger clone is one base apart.

Inclusive of the bounding cysteine and phenylalanine, the CDR3 is 18 residues long. Only CDR3 DNA is held: 54 bases, read in frame from base 1. V loses 2 bases at its end and J loses 6 bases; junction bases beyond the gene matches: 10. CDR1 and CDR2 are read off the germline V gene as SGHRS and YFSETQ. The immunoSEQ Assay, a bias-controlled multiplex PCR, was used to amplify TCRbeta CDR3 regions from genomic DNA. Processing in the source paper ran as follows. Within the assay, amplification of reference gene primers was used to estimate how many nucleated cells each sample contained. To quantify the absolute abundance of each unique TCRbeta CDR3 rearrangement, sequence reads were collapsed and filtered. For each sample, productive Simpson clonality was calculated by taking the square root of Simpson's diversity index across productive rearrangements. TCRdb carries this immuneACCESS record with in-frame sequences only. Its versions omit some clonotypes, under half of them owing to an unresolved V gene in the studies checked, with the rest unexplained. Clone size and the V and J calls come from that table; the DNA yielded D and trimming. The sample table holds some 30,000 clones, of which roughly 87% were seen once. Jointly, the top ten make up around 48% of the sample.

The chain employs TRBV5-1 and TRBJ2-1, with 14 bases aligning to TRBD2. Sequences were obtained from peripheral blood. This clonotype was obtained from a human donor with acute or convalescent COVID-19. The donor label of this sample is uncertain. Here the CDR3 is given as CASSFVPGLAGVINEQFF. The DNA sequence reads TGCGCCAGCAGCTTCGTACCGGGACTAGCGGGAGTGATCAATGAGCAGTTCTTC.